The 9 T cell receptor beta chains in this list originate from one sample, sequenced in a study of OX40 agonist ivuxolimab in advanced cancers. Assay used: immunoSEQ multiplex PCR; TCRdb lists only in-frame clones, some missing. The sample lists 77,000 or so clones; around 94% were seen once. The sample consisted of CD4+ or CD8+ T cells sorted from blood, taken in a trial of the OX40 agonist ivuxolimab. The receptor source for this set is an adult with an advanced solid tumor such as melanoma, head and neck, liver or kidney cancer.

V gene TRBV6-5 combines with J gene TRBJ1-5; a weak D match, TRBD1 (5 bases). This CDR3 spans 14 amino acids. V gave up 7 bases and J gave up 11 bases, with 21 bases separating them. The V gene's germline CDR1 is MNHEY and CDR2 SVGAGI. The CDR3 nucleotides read TGTGCCAGCAAGGCAGGGAGGGGTTATGTGGCCCAGCATTTT. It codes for CASKAGRGYVAQHF.

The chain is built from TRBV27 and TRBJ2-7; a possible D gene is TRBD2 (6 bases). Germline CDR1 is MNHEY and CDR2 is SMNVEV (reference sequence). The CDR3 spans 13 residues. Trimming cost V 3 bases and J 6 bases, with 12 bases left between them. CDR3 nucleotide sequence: TGTGCCAGCAGTTTCACTAGCTTGGGCGAGCAGTACTTC. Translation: CASSFTSLGEQYF.

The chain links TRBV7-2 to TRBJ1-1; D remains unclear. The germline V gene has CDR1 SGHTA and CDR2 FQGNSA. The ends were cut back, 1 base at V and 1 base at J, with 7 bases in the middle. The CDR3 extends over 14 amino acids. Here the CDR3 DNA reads TGTGCCAGCAGCTTAGTCCCAGGGAACACTGAAGCTTTCTTT. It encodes CASSLVPGNTEAFF.

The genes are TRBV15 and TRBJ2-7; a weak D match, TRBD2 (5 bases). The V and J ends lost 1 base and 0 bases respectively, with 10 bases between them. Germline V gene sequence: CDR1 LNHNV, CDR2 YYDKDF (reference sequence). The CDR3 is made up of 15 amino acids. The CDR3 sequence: CATSRVGGRSYEQYF. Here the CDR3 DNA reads TGTGCCACCAGCAGAGTGGGCGGGCGCTCCTACGAGCAGTACTTC.

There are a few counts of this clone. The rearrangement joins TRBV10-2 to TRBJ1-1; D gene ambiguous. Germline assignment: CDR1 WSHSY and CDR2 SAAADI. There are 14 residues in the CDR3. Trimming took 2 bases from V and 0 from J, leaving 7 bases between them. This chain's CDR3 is CASSETVLNTEAFF. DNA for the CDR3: TGCGCCAGCAGTGAGACAGTCCTGAACACTGAAGCTTTCTTT.

As DNA, the CDR3 is TGCGCCAGCAGCCAAGGTCATCGGGCAGGGGGGTTCAATGAGCAGTTCTTC. Amino acid sequence: CASSQGHRAGGFNEQFF. The gene calls are TRBV4-3 and TRBJ2-1; a possible D gene is TRBD1 (7 bases). Germline-derived CDR1 and CDR2 are LGHNA and YSLEER. The CDR3 contains 17 residues. The V and J ends lost 1 base and 6 bases respectively, with 19 bases between them.

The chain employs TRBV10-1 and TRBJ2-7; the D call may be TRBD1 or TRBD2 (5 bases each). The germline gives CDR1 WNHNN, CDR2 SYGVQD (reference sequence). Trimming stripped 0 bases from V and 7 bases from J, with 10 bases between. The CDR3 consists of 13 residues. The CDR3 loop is CASSESDWGEQYF. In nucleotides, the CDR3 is TGCGCCAGCAGTGAGTCGGATTGGGGGGAGCAGTACTTC.

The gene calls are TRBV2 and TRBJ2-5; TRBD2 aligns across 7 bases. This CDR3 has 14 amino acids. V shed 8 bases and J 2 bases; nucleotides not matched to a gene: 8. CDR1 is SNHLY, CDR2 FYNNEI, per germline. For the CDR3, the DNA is TGTGCCAGCGTGGGAGGGAATCTTCAAGAGACCCAGTACTTC. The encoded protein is CASVGGNLQETQYF. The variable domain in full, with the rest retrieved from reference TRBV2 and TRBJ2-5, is EPEVTQTPSHQVTQMGQEVILRCVPISNHLYFYWYRQILGQKVEFLVSFYNNEISEKSEIFDDQFSVERPDGSNFTLKIRSTKLEDSAMYFCASVGGNLQETQYFGPGTRLLVL.

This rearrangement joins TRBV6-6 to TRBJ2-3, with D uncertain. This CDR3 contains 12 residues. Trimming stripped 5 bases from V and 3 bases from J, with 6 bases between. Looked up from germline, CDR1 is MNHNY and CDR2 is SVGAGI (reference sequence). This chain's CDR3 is CASSVSTDTQYF. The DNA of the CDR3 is TGTGCCAGCAGTGTTTCTACAGATACGCAGTATTTT.